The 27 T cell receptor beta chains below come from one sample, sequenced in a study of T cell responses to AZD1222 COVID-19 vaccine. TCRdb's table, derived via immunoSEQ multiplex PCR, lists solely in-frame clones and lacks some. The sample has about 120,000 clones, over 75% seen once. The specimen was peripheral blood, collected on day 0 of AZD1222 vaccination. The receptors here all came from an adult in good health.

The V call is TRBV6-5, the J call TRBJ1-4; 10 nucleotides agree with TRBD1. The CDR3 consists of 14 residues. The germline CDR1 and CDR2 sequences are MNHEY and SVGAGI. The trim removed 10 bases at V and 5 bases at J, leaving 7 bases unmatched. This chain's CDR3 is CATRPGQGNEKLFF. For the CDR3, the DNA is TGTGCCACCCGACCGGGACAGGGGAATGAAAAACTGTTTTTT.

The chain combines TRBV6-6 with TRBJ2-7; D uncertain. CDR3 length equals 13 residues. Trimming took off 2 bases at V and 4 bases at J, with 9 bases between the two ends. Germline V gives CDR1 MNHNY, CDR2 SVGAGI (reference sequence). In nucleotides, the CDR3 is TGTGCCAGCAGTTACGCTCCAGCTTACGAGCAGTACTTC. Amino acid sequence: CASSYAPAYEQYF.

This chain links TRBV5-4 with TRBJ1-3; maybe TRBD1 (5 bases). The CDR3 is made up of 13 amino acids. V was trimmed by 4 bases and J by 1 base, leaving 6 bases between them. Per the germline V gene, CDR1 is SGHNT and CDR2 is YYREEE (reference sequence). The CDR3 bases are TGTGCCAGCAGCGGGGGGTCTGGAAACACCATATATTTT. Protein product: CASSGGSGNTIYF. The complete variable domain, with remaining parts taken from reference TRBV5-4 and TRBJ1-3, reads ETGVTQSPTHLIKTRGQQVTLRCSSQSGHNTVSWYQQALGQGPQFIFQYYREEENGRGNFPPRFSGLQFPNYSSELNVNALELDDSALYLCASSGGSGNTIYFGEGSWLTVV.

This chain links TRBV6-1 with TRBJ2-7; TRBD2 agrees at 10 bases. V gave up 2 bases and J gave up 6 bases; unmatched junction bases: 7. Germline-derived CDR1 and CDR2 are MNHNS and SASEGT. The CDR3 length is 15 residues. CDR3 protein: CASSEHPSGRGEQYF. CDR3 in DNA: TGTGCCAGCAGTGAACACCCTAGCGGGAGAGGCGAGCAGTACTTC.

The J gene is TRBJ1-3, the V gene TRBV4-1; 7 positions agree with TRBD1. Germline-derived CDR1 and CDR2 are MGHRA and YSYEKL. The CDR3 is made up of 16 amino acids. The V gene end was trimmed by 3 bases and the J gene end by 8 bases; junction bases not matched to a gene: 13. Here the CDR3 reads CASSHRAGTQGDTIYF. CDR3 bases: TGCGCCAGCAGCCATCGTGCCGGGACCCAGGGGGACACCATATATTTT.

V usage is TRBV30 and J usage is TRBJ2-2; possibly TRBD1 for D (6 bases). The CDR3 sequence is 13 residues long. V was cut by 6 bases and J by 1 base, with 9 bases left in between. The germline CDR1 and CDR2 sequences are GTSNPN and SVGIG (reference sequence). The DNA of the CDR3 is TGTGCCTGCCAGGGGATGAACACCGGGGAGCTGTTTTTT. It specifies CACQGMNTGELFF.

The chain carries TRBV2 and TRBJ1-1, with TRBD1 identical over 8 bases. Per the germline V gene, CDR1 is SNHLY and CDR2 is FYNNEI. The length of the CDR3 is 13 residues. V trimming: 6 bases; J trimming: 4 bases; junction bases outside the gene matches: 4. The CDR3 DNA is TGTGCCAGCAGGAATCAGGGGGCCACTGAAGCTTTCTTT. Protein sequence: CASRNQGATEAFF.

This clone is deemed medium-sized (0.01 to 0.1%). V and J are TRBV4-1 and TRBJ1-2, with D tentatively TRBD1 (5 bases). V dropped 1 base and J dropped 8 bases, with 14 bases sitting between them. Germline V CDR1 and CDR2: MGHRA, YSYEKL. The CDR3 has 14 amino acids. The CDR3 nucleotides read TGCGCCAGCAGCCAAGTCGGGGGTTTCCGCGGCTACACCTTC. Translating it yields CASSQVGGFRGYTF.

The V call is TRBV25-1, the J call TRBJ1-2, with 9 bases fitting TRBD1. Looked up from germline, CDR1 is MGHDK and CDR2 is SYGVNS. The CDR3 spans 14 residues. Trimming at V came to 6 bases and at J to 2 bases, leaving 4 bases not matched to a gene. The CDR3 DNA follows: TGTGCCAGCAGATCACAGGGGGCGAACTATGGCTACACCTTC. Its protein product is CASRSQGANYGYTF.

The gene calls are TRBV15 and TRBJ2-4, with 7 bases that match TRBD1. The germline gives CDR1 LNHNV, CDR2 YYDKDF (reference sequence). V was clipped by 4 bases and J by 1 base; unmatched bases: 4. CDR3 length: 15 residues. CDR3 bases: TGTGCCACCAGCACGGGCAGGGGGGCCAAAAACATTCAGTACTTC. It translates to CATSTGRGAKNIQYF.

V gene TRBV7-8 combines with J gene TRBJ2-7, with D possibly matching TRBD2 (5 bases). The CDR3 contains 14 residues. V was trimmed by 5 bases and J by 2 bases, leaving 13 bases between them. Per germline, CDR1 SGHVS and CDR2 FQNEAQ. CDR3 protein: CASSALSATYEQYF. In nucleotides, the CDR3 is TGTGCCAGCAGCGCGCTTAGCGCCACCTACGAGCAGTACTTC.

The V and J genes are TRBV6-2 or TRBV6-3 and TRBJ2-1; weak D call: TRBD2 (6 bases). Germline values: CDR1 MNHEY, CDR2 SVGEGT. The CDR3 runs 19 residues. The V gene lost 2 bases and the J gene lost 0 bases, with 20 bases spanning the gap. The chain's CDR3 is CASSYGRLARRNSYNEQFF. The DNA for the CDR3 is TGTGCCAGCAGTTACGGGCGGCTAGCGAGAAGGAACTCCTACAATGAGCAGTTCTTC.

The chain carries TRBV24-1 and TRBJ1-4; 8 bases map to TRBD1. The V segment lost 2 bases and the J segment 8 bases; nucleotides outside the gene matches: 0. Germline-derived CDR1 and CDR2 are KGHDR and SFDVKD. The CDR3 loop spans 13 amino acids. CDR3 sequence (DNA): TGTGCCACCAGTGATTCAGGGGGCGAAAAACTGTTTTTT. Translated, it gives CATSDSGGEKLFF.

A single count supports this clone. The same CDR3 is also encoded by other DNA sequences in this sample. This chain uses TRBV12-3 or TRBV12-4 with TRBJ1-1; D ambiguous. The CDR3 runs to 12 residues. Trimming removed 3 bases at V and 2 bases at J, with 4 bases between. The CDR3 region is CASSFSNTEAFF. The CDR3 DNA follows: TGTGCCAGCAGTTTTTCCAACACTGAAGCTTTCTTT.

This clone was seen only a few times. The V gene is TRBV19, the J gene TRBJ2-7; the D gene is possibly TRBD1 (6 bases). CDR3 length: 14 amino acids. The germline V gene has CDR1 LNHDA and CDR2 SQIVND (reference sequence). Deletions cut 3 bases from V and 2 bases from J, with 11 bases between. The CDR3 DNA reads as TGTGCCAGTAGTATGGGACACTCTCCCTACGAGCAGTACTTC. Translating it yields CASSMGHSPYEQYF.

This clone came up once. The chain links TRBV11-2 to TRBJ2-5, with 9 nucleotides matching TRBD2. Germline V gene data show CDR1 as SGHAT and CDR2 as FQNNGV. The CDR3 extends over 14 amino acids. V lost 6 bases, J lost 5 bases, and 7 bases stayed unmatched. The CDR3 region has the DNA TGTGCCAGCAGTGTAAGGAGCGGGAGGGAGACCCAGTACTTC. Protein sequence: CASSVRSGRETQYF.

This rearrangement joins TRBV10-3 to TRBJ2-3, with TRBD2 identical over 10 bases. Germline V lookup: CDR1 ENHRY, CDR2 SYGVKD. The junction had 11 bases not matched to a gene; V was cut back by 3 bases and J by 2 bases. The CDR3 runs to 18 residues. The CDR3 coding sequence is TGTGCCATCAGTGAAAACTTCGGGACTAGCGAACACACAGATACGCAGTATTTT. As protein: CAISENFGTSEHTDTQYF.

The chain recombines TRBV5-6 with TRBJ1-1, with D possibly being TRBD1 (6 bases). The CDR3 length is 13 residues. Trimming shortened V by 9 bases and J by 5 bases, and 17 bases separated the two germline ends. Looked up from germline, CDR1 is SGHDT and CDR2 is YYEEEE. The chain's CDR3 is CATSGGLGTEAFF. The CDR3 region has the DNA TGTGCCACCTCGGGGGGGCTGGGGACTGAAGCTTTCTTT.

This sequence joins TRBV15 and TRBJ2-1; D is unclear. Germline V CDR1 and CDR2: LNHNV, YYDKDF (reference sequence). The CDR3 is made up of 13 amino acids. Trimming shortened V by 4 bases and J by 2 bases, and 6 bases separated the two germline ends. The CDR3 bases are TGTGCCACCAGCACTGGGACCTACAATGAGCAGTTCTTC. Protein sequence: CATSTGTYNEQFF. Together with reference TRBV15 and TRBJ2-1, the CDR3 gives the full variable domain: DAMVIQNPRYQVTQFGKPVTLSCSQTLNHNVMYWYQQKSSQAPKLLFHYYDKDFNNEADTPDNFQSRRPNTSFCFLDIRSPGLGDTAMYLCATSTGTYNEQFFGPGTRLTVL.

The CDR3 DNA is TGTGCCAGCAGCCCGCCTATGGCACTTGATCCCGAGCAGTACTTC. Translating gives CASSPPMALDPEQYF. The rearrangement links TRBV7-9 to TRBJ2-7; D gene uncertain. Germline-derived CDR1 and CDR2 are SEHNR and FQNEAQ (reference sequence). The ends were cut back, 5 bases at V and 6 bases at J, with 20 bases in the middle. The CDR3 runs 15 residues.

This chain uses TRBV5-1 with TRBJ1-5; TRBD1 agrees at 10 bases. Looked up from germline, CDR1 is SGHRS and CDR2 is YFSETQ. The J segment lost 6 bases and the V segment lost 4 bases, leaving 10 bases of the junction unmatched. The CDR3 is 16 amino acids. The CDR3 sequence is CASSPLGTGDPQPQHF. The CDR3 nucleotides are TGCGCCAGCAGCCCGCTTGGGACAGGGGATCCTCAGCCCCAGCATTTT. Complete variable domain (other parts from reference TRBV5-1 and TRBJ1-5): KAGVTQTPRYLIKTRGQQVTLSCSPISGHRSVSWYQQTPGQGLQFLFEYFSETQRNKGNFPGRFSGRQFSNSRSEMNVSTLELGDSALYLCASSPLGTGDPQPQHFGDGTRLSIL.

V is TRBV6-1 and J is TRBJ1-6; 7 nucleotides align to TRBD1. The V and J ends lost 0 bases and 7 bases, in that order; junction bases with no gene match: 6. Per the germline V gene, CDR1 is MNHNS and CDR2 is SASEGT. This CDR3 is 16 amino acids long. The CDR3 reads CASSEAIGTVNSPLHF. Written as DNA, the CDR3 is TGTGCCAGCAGTGAAGCGATAGGGACAGTAAATTCACCCCTCCACTTT.

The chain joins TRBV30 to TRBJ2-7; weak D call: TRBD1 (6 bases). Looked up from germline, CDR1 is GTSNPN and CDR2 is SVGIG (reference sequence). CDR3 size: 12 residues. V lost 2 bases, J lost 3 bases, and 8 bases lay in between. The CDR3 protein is CAWSLQGYEQYF. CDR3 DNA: TGTGCCTGGAGTTTACAGGGCTACGAGCAGTACTTC. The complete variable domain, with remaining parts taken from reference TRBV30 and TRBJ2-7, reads SQTIHQWPATLVQPVGSPLSLECTVEGTSNPNLYWYRQAAGRGLQLLFYSVGIGQISSEVPQNLSASRPQDRQFILSSKKLLLSDSGFYLCAWSLQGYEQYFGPGTRLTVT.

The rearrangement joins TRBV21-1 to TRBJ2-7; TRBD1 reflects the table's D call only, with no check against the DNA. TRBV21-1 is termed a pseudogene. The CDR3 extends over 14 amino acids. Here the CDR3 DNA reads TGTGCCAGCAGTATTGGGGCGGACTCCTACGAGCAGTACTTC. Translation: CASSIGADSYEQYF.

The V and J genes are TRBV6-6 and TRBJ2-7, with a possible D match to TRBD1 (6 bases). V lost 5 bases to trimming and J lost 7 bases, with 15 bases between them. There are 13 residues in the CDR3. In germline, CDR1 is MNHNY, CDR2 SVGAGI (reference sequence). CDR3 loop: CASSQDRNWEQYF. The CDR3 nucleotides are TGTGCCAGCAGTCAGGACAGAAATTGGGAGCAGTACTTC.

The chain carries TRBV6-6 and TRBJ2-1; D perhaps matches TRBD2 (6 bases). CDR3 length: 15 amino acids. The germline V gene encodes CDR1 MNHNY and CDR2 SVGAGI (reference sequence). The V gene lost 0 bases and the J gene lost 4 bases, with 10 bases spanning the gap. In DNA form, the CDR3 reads TGTGCCAGCAGTTACTCAGGGGACTCATACAATGAGCAGTTCTTC. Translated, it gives CASSYSGDSYNEQFF.

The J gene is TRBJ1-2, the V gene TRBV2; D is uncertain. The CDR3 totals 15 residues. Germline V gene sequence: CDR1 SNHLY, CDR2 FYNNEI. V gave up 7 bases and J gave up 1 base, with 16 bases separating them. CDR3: CASKPNLHDNYGYTF. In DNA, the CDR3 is TGTGCCAGCAAACCGAACCTACACGATAACTATGGCTACACCTTC. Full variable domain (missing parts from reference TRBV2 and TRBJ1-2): EPEVTQTPSHQVTQMGQEVILRCVPISNHLYFYWYRQILGQKVEFLVSFYNNEISEKSEIFDDQFSVERPDGSNFTLKIRSTKLEDSAMYFCASKPNLHDNYGYTFGSGTRLTVV.